The 17 T cell receptor beta chains below all came from one sample that was sequenced in a study of blood T cell repertoires in COVID-19. Profiling relied on immunoSEQ multiplex PCR, and the TCRdb table lists in-frame clones only, not all of them. This table has over 55,000 clones, more than 70% appearing once. Source material: peripheral blood. The receptors shown here come from a man aged 50-60 years with active COVID-19.

This chain uses TRBV6-5 with TRBJ1-1; D gene uncertain. The CDR3 is made up of 15 amino acids. The germline V and J ends were trimmed by 5 bases and 1 base, with 14 bases remaining between them. In germline, CDR1 is MNHEY, CDR2 SVGAGI. In nucleotides, the CDR3 is TGTGCCAGCAGTCCCCCCTCACGAGGGAACACTGAAGCTTTCTTT. Protein product: CASSPPSRGNTEAFF.

The rearrangement joins TRBV15 to TRBJ2-3; maybe TRBD2 (6 bases). This CDR3 has 15 amino acids. The V end was cut by 3 bases, the J end by 6 bases, with 16 bases between. CDR1 is LNHNV and CDR2 is YYDKDF in the germline V gene (reference sequence). The CDR3 DNA follows: TGTGCCACCAGCAGGGCCTTTGGGGGGTCGGATACGCAGTATTTT. Translated: CATSRAFGGSDTQYF.

The rearrangement joins TRBV27 to TRBJ2-5; the D gene is possibly TRBD1 (8 bases). CDR3 length equals 17 residues. CDR1 is MNHEY, CDR2 SMNVEV, per germline (reference sequence). The germline V and J ends were trimmed by 5 bases and 1 base, with 20 bases remaining between them. The CDR3 is CASSTPNRGGFQETQYF. CDR3 nucleotide sequence: TGTGCCAGCAGTACTCCCAACAGGGGGGGCTTCCAAGAGACCCAGTACTTC.

The chain carries TRBV7-9 and TRBJ1-2; D not certain. The germline V and J ends were trimmed by 8 bases and 1 base, with 8 bases remaining between them. The V gene's germline CDR1 is SEHNR and CDR2 FQNEAQ (reference sequence). This CDR3 has 12 residues. The DNA for the CDR3 is TGTGCCAGCGGAGCCGTTAACTATGGCTACACCTTC. It is translated as CASGAVNYGYTF.

This sequence joins TRBV19 and TRBJ1-4; TRBD1 aligns across 9 bases. CDR3 length: 16 amino acids. Germline V gives CDR1 LNHDA, CDR2 SQIVND (reference sequence). V shed 1 base and J 7 bases; nucleotides not matched to a gene: 7. The CDR3 loop reads CASSIGKGQGREKLFF. In nucleotides, the CDR3 is TGTGCCAGTAGTATAGGTAAAGGACAGGGGCGTGAAAAACTGTTTTTT.

This clone occurred a few times. The CDR3 here is CASSPRDAGELFF. The CDR3 nucleotides read TGTGCCAGCTCCCCGCGGGATGCCGGGGAGCTGTTTTTT. The rearrangement links TRBV18 to TRBJ2-2; D perhaps matches TRBD2 (6 bases). Germline loops: CDR1 KGHSH, CDR2 LQKENI. Deletions cut 6 bases from V and 6 bases from J, with 11 bases between. The CDR3 has 13 amino acids.

In this sample, this clone turned up once. The chain couples TRBV5-1 to TRBJ2-6, with a weak D call TRBD1 (5 bases). V was shortened by 0 bases and J by 0 bases, with 16 bases between the two germline ends. Per germline, CDR1 SGHRS and CDR2 YFSETQ. The CDR3 extends over 19 amino acids. Here the CDR3 DNA reads TGCGCCAGCAGCTTGGGGCGGACACGTTCCTTCTCTGGGGCCAACGTCCTGACTTTC. Protein product: CASSLGRTRSFSGANVLTF.

The genes are TRBV19 and TRBJ2-1, with 9 bases identical to TRBD2. Germline V gene sequence: CDR1 LNHDA, CDR2 SQIVND (reference sequence). The CDR3 is made up of 15 amino acids. V dropped 10 bases and J dropped 3; count of bases not matched to a gene: 10. CDR3 nucleotide sequence: TGTGCCACCCGACATGGCGGGGGGGACTACAATGAGCAGTTCTTC. It translates to CATRHGGGDYNEQFF.

This clone was detected once. The chain has TRBV7-9 and TRBJ1-4; TRBD1 might be the D (6 bases). This CDR3 spans 15 amino acids. CDR1 is SEHNR, CDR2 FQNEAQ, per germline (reference sequence). Trimming stripped 3 bases from V and 0 bases from J, with 8 bases between. The CDR3 loop is CASSFYRATNEKLFF. The CDR3 region has the DNA TGTGCCAGCAGCTTCTACAGGGCAACTAATGAAAAACTGTTTTTT.

The gene calls are TRBV2 and TRBJ2-1; 12 bases align to TRBD2. Looked up from germline, CDR1 is SNHLY and CDR2 is FYNNEI. The CDR3 has 15 residues. V trimming: 5 bases; J trimming: 4 bases; junction bases outside the gene matches: 3. CDR3 amino acids: CASSILAGGYNEQFF. CDR3 nucleotides: TGTGCCAGCAGTATACTAGCGGGGGGATACAATGAGCAGTTCTTC.

The chain is built from TRBV4-1 and TRBJ2-2; the match to TRBD1 covers 7 bases. The CDR3 runs 15 residues. Germline lookup yields CDR1 MGHRA and CDR2 YSYEKL. Losses at the gene ends were 3 bases for V and 5 bases for J; bases not matched to a gene: 6. The CDR3 DNA follows: TGCGCCAGCAGCCACCCGGACAGGACAACCGGGGAGCTGTTTTTT. It codes for CASSHPDRTTGELFF.

This rearrangement joins TRBV6-1 to TRBJ1-1, with TRBD1 identical over 9 bases. The CDR3 has 12 amino acids. V shed 2 bases, J shed 11 bases, and the junction held 3 bases outside the gene matches. Germline CDR1 and CDR2: MNHNS and SASEGT. The CDR3 region has the DNA TGTGCCAGCAGTGAACGGGACAGGGCCGCTTTCTTT. Encoded protein: CASSERDRAAFF.

The chain combines TRBV6-2 or TRBV6-3 with TRBJ2-1; D gene uncertain. CDR3 length: 14 residues. Per germline, CDR1 MNHEY and CDR2 SVGEGT. Deletions cut 6 bases from V and 9 bases from J, with 18 bases between. CDR3 DNA sequence: TGTGCCAGCAGCCCCCTTGACCCCGGCGGTGAGCAGTTCTTC. Residues: CASSPLDPGGEQFF.

This rearrangement joins TRBV28 to TRBJ2-5; 8 bases agree with TRBD2. The V and J ends lost 5 bases and 4 bases, in that order; junction bases with no gene match: 9. The CDR3 extends over 15 amino acids. Germline assignment: CDR1 MDHEN and CDR2 SYDVKM. The CDR3 here is CASSPSGSSRETQYF. CDR3 coding DNA: TGTGCCAGCAGTCCAAGCGGGAGTTCTAGAGAGACCCAGTACTTC. The full variable domain, with the rest looked up from reference TRBV28 and TRBJ2-5, is DVKVTQSSRYLVKRTGEKVFLECVQDMDHENMFWYRQDPGLGLRLIYFSYDVKMKEKGDIPEGYSVSREKKERFSLILESASTNQTSMYLCASSPSGSSRETQYFGPGTRLLVL.

Concerning this clone: Other DNA sequences within the sample encode an identical CDR3. This chain uses TRBV11-2 with TRBJ2-5; 8 bases are a match to TRBD2. V shed 3 bases and J 2 bases; nucleotides not matched to a gene: 5. The CDR3 has 15 residues. Germline lookup yields CDR1 SGHAT and CDR2 FQNNGV. The CDR3 sequence is CASSLSSGVQETQYF. CDR3 bases: TGTGCCAGCAGCTTGAGTAGCGGGGTTCAAGAGACCCAGTACTTC.

This chain uses TRBV30 with TRBJ2-3; D is possibly TRBD2 (6 bases). The CDR3 spans 14 residues. Germline V gene sequence: CDR1 GTSNPN, CDR2 SVGIG (reference sequence). The ends were cut back, 2 bases at V and 3 bases at J, with 12 bases in the middle. CDR3 sequence (DNA): TGTGCCTGGAGTCCGGGACTGACGACAGATACGCAGTATTTT. It encodes CAWSPGLTTDTQYF.

V and J are TRBV24-1 and TRBJ1-5; 8 bases are shared with TRBD1. Trimming cost V 5 bases and J 2 bases; bases outside gene matches: 4. The CDR3 length is 15 residues. Germline CDR1 and CDR2: KGHDR and SFDVKD. DNA for the CDR3: TGTGCCACCAGTGGCAGGGGGCTTGGCAATCAGCCCCAGCATTTT. Its translation: CATSGRGLGNQPQHF.